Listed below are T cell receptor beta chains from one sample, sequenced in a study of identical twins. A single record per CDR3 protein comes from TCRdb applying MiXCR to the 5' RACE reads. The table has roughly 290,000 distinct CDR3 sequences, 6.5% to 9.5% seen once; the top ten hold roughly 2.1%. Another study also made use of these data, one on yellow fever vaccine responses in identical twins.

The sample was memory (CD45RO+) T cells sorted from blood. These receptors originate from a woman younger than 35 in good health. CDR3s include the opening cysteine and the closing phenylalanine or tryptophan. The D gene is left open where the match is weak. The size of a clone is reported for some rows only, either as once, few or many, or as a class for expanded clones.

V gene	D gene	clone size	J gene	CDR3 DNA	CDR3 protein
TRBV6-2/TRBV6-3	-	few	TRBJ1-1	TGTGCCAGCAGTTACCACCGGGGTCTGAGCACGAACACTGAAGCTTTCTTT	CASSYHRGLSTNTEAFF
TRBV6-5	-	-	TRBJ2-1	TGTGCAGTCGGTGGGACAAACAATGAGCAGTTCTTC	CAVGGTNNEQFF
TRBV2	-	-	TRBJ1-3	TGTGCCAGCAGTGACAGGGACTCTGGAAACACCATATATTTT	CASSDRDSGNTIYF
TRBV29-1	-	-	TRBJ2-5	TGCAGCGTTGAGGTTACGGTCAGCGATCGGGACTTC	CSVEVTVSDRDF
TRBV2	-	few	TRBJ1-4	TGTGCCAGCAGTCTGGAGTCGACTAATGAAAAACTGTTTTTT	CASSLESTNEKLFF
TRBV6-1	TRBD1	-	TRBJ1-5	TGTGCCAGCACCTCCGGGACAGGGGATCAGCCCCAGCATTTT	CASTSGTGDQPQHF
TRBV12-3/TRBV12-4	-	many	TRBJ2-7	TGTGCCAGCAGTTTAATGGGACTGTCCTACGAGCAGTACTTC	CASSLMGLSYEQYF
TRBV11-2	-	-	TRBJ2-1	TGTGCCAGCAGCCCCCAACCGCCGACGCCGGGGAATGAGCAGTTCTTC	CASSPQPPTPGNEQFF
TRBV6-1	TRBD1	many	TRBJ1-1	TGTGCCAGCATCCAGGGGGGGAGGGCGAACACTGAAGCTTTCTTT	CASIQGGRANTEAFF
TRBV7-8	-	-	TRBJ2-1	TGTGCCAGCAGCTCCCAGGGCTACAATGAGCAGTTCTTC	CASSSQGYNEQFF
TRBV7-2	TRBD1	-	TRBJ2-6	TGTGCCAGCAGCACGACAGGGGGCGCTGGGGCCAACGTCCTGACTTTC	CASSTTGGAGANVLTF
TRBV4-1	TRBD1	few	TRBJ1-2	TGCGCCAGCAGCCAAGAGGGGACAGGGGCAGACTATGGCTACACCTTC	CASSQEGTGADYGYTF
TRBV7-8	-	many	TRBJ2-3	TGTGCCAGCAGCTTAGCCCTAACAGATACGCAGTATTTT	CASSLALTDTQYF
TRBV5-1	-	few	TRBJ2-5	TGCGCCAGCAGCTTGGGGGGGCCGAGGGAGACCCAGTACTTC	CASSLGGPRETQYF
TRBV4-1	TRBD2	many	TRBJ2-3	TGCGCCAGCAGCCGAGGACTAGCGGGCGGGGGGGCAGATACGCAGTATTTT	CASSRGLAGGGADTQYF
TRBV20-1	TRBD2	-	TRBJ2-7	TGCAGTGCTATCCCCAGCGGGAGATACGAGCAGTACTTC	CSAIPSGRYEQYF
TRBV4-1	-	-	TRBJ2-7	TGCGCCAGCAGCCCACCTATTTCGATTGGAGGCGGCGCGCAGTACTTC	CASSPPISIGGGAQYF
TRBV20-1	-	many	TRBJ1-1	TGCAGTGCTAGAGATCGCAGATCGAACACTGAAGCTTTCTTT	CSARDRRSNTEAFF
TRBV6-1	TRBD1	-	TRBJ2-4	TGTGCCAGCAGTCGTACGACGGCAGGGGGTCAACCCAAAAACATTCAGTACTTC	CASSRTTAGGQPKNIQYF
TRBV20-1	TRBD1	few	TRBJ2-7	TGCAGTGCTAGAGTTAGTGACAGGGTTCCCTACGAGCAGTACTTC	CSARVSDRVPYEQYF
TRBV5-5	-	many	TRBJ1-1	TGTGCCAGCAGCTTGGGGGAGACTGAAACGAACACTGAAGCTTTCTTT	CASSLGETETNTEAFF
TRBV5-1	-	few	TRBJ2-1	TGCGCCAGCAGCTTGTCGGTGTTCAGGGGAACCTACAATGAGCAGTTCTTC	CASSLSVFRGTYNEQFF
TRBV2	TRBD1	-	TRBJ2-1	TGTGCCAGCGTGAAAGGGGTGGGACAGGGGGCCTCCTACAATGAGCAGTTCTTC	CASVKGVGQGASYNEQFF
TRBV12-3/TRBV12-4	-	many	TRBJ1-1	TGTGCCAGCAGCCCCGGTACAGGGCGGACTGAAGCTTTCTTT	CASSPGTGRTEAFF
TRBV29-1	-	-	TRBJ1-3	TGCAGCGTTGAAGAGACTTCTGGAAACACCATATATTTT	CSVEETSGNTIYF
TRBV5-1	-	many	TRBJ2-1	TGCGCCAGCAGGGAACTCTGGGAGAATGAGCAGTTCTTC	CASRELWENEQFF
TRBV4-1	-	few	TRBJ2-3	TGCGCCAGCAGCCCACGACAGACCCTCACAGATACGCAGTATTTT	CASSPRQTLTDTQYF
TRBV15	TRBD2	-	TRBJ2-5	TGTGCCACCAGCAGGGGAAAGACTAGCGGGAGTAAGACCCAGTACTTC	CATSRGKTSGSKTQYF
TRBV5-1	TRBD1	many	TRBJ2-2	TGCGCCAGCAGCCCCGGGACAGGGACGAACACCGGGGAGCTGTTTTTT	CASSPGTGTNTGELFF
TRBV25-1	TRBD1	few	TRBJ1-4	TGTGCCAGCAGTGCCTCGGGACAGGGGGATGAAAAACTGTTTTTT	CASSASGQGDEKLFF
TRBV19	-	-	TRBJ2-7	TGTGCCAGTAGTAAACAGGGGAGGACCTACGAGCAGTACTTC	CASSKQGRTYEQYF
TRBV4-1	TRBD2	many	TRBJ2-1	TGCGCCAGCAGCCAAGGATCTAGCGGGGGCTACAATGAGCAGTTCTTC	CASSQGSSGGYNEQFF
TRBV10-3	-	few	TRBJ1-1	TGTGCCATCAATAACGGTAACACTGAAGCTTTCTTT	CAINNGNTEAFF